The following is a TCR beta chain sequence with its context. The data stem from a study of T cell changes during pregnancy in multiple sclerosis. The method was immunoSEQ multiplex PCR; TCRdb's version includes in-frame clones alone and lacks a portion of them. The sample holds under 25,000 clones; about 89% are singletons and the top ten take about 12%. V gave up 6 bases and J gave up 6 bases; unmatched junction bases: 15. The germline gives CDR1 MDHEN, CDR2 SYDVKM. The CDR3 consists of 17 residues. The chain couples TRBV28 to TRBJ2-3; TRBD1 agrees at 10 bases. This clonotype was obtained from a female donor in good health, enrolled as a control in a pregnancy study. The sample in question was CD8+ T cells from peripheral blood mononuclear cells, obtained in the first trimester of pregnancy. CDR3 residues: CASSPARGQGLRDTQYF. DNA of the CDR3: TGTGCCAGCAGCCCAGCCAGGGGACAGGGGCTGAGGGATACGCAGTATTTT.